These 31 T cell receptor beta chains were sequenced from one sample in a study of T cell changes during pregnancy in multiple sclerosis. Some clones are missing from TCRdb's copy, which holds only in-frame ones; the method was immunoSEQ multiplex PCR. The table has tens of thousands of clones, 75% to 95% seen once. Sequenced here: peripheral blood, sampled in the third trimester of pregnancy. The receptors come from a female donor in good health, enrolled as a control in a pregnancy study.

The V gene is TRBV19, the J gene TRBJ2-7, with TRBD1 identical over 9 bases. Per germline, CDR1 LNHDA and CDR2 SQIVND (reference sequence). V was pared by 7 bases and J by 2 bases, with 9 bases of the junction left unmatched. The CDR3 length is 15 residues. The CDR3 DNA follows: TGTGCCAGTACCATAGGGACAGGGCTAACCTACGAGCAGTACTTC. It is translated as CASTIGTGLTYEQYF.

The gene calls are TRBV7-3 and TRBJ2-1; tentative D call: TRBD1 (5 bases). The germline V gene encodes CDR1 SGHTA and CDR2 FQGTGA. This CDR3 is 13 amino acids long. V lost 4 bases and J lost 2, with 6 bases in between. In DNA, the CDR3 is TGTGCCAGCAGCTCAGGGACCTACAATGAGCAGTTCTTC. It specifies CASSSGTYNEQFF.

The chain's CDR3 is CASSVQHPGGVDTQYF. CDR3 nucleotide sequence: TGCGCCAGCAGTGTGCAGCACCCTGGCGGTGTAGATACGCAGTATTTT. V gene TRBV10-1 combines with J gene TRBJ2-3; no definite D call. Germline V gene data show CDR1 as WNHNN and CDR2 as SYGVQD (reference sequence). The CDR3 loop spans 16 amino acids. V was pared by 4 bases and J by 5 bases, with 19 bases between.

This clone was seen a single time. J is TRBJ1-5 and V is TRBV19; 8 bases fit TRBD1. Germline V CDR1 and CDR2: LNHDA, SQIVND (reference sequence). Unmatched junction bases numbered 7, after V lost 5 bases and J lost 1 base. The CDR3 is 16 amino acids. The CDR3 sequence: CASSGRRQGSNQPQHF. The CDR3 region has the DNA TGTGCCAGTAGTGGGCGACGACAGGGGAGCAATCAGCCCCAGCATTTT.

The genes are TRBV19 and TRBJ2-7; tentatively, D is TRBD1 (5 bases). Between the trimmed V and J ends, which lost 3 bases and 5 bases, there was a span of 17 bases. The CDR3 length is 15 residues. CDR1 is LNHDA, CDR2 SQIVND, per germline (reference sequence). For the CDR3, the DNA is TGTGCCAGTAGTATTGATGGCGCAAACAGGAACGAGCAGTACTTC. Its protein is CASSIDGANRNEQYF. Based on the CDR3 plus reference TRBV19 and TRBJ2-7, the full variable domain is DGGITQSPKYLFRKEGQNVTLSCEQNLNHDAMYWYRQDPGQGLRLIYYSQIVNDFQKGDIAEGYSVSREKKESFPLTVTSAQKNPTAFYLCASSIDGANRNEQYFGPGTRLTVT.

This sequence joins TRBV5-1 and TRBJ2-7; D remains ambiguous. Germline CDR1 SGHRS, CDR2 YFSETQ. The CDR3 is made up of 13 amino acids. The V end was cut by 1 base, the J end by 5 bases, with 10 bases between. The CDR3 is CASSLSERNEQYF. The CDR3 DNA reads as TGCGCCAGCAGCTTGAGTGAGCGCAACGAGCAGTACTTC.

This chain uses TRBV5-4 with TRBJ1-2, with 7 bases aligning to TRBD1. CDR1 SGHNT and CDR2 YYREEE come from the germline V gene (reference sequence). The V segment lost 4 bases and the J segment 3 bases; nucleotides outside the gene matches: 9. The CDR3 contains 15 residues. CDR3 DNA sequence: TGTGCCAGCAGCGCAGGACAGGACTTATACTATGGCTACACCTTC. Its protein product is CASSAGQDLYYGYTF. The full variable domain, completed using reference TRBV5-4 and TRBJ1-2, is ETGVTQSPTHLIKTRGQQVTLRCSSQSGHNTVSWYQQALGQGPQFIFQYYREEENGRGNFPPRFSGLQFPNYSSELNVNALELDDSALYLCASSAGQDLYYGYTFGSGTRLTVV.

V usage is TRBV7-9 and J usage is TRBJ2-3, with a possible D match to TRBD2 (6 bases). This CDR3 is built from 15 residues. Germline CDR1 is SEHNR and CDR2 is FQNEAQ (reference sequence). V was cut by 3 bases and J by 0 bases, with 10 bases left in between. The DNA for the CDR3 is TGTGCCAGCAGCTTTAATGGGGGGAGCACAGATACGCAGTATTTT. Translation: CASSFNGGSTDTQYF.

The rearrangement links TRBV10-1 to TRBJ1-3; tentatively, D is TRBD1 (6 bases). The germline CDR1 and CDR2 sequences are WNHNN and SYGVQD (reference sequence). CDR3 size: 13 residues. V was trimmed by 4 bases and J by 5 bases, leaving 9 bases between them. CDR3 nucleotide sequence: TGCGCCAGCAGTGGCACAGGGAGAAACACCATATATTTT. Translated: CASSGTGRNTIYF.

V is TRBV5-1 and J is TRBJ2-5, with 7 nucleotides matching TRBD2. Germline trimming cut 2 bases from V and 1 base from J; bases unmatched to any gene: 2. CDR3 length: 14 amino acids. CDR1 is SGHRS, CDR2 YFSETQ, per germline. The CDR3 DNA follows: TGCGCCAGCAGCTTAACTAGCGCCCAAGAGACCCAGTACTTC. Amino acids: CASSLTSAQETQYF.

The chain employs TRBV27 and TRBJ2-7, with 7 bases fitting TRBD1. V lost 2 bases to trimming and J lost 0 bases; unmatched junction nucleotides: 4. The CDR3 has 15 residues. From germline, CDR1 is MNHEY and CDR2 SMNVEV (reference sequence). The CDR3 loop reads CASSLKGAASYEQYF. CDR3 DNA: TGTGCCAGCAGTTTAAAGGGGGCAGCCTCCTACGAGCAGTACTTC.

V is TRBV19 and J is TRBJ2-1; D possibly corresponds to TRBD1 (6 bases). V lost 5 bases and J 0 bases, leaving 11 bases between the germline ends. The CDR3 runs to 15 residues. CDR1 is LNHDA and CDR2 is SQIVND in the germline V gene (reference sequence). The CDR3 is CASSGGQPSYNEQFF. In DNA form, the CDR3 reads TGTGCCAGTAGTGGGGGACAACCCTCCTACAATGAGCAGTTCTTC.

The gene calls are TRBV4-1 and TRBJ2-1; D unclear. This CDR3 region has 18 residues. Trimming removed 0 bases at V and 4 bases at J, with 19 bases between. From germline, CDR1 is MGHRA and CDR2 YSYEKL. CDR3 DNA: TGCGCCAGCAGCCAAGAAGATAGCTCACTCTTAGCATACAATGAGCAGTTCTTC. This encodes CASSQEDSSLLAYNEQFF.

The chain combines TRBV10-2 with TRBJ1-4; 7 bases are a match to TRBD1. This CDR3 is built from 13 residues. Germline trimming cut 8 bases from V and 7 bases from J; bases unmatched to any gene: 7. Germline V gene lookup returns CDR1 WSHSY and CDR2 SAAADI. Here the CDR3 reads CASHRGEGEKLFF. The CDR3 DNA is TGCGCCAGCCACAGGGGAGAGGGTGAAAAACTGTTTTTT.

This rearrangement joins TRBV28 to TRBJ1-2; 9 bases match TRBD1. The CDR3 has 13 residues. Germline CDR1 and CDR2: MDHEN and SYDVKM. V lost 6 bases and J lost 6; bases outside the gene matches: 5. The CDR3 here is CASSTGGRDGYTF. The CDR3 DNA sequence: TGTGCCAGCAGCACAGGGGGCAGGGATGGCTACACCTTC.

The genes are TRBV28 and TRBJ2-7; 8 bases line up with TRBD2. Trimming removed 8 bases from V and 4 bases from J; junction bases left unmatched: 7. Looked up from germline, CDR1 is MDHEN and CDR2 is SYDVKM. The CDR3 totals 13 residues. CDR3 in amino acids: CASARGGGYEQYF. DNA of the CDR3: TGTGCCAGCGCACGGGGGGGTGGGTACGAGCAGTACTTC. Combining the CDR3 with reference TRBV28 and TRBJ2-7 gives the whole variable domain DVKVTQSSRYLVKRTGEKVFLECVQDMDHENMFWYRQDPGLGLRLIYFSYDVKMKEKGDIPEGYSVSREKKERFSLILESASTNQTSMYLCASARGGGYEQYFGPGTRLTVT.

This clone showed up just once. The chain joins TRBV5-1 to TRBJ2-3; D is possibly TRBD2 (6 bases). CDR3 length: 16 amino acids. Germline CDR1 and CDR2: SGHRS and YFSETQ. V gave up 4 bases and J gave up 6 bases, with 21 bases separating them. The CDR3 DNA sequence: TGCGCCAGCAGCGTACCCTCGGGGGTTGGGGGGGATACGCAGTATTTT. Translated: CASSVPSGVGGDTQYF.

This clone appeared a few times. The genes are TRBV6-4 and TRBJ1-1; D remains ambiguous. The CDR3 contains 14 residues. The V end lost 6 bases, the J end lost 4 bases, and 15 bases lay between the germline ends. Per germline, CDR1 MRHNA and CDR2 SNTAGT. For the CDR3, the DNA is TGTGCCAGCAGACCAGGACTAGTGGGCACTGAAGCTTTCTTT. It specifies CASRPGLVGTEAFF.

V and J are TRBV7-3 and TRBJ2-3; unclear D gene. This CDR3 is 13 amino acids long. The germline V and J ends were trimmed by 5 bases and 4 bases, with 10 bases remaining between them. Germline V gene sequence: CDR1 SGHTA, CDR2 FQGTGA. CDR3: CASSRSSADTQYF. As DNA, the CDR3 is TGTGCCAGCAGCCGGAGTTCGGCAGATACGCAGTATTTT.

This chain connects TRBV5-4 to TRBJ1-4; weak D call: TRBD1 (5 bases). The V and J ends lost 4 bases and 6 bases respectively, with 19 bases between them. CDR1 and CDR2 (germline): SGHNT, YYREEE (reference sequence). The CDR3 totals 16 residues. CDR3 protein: CASSREGTRNDEKLFF. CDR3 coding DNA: TGTGCCAGCAGCAGGGAGGGGACCAGGAATGATGAAAAACTGTTTTTT.

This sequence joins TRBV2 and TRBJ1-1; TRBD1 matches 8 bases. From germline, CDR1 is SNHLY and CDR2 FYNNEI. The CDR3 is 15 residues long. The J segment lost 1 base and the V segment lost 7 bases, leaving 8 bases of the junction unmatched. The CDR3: CASTPEDRENTEAFF. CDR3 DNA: TGTGCCAGCACCCCAGAGGACAGGGAGAACACTGAAGCTTTCTTT.

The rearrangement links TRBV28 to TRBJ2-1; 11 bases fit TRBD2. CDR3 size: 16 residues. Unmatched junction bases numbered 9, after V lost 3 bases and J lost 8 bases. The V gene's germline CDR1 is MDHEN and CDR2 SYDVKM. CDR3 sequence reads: CASSFLLAGGFHEQFF. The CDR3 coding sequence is TGTGCCAGCAGTTTCCTGCTAGCGGGAGGATTTCATGAGCAGTTCTTC.

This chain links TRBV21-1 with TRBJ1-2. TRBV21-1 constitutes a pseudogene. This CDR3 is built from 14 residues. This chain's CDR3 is CASRPQERIYGYTF. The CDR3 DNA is TGTGCCAGCAGGCCCCAGGAGCGGATCTATGGCTACACCTTC.

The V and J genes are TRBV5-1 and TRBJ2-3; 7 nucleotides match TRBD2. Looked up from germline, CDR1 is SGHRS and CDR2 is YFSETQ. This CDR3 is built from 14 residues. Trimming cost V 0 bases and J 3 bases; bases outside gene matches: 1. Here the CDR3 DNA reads TGCGCCAGCAGCTTGGGGGGAGGGACAGATACGCAGTATTTT. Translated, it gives CASSLGGGTDTQYF.

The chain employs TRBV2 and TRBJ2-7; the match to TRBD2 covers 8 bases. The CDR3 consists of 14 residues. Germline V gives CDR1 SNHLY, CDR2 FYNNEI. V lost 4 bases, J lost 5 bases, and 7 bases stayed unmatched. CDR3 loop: CASSGQRGTNEQYF. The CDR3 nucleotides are TGTGCCAGCAGTGGTCAGCGGGGGACCAACGAGCAGTACTTC.

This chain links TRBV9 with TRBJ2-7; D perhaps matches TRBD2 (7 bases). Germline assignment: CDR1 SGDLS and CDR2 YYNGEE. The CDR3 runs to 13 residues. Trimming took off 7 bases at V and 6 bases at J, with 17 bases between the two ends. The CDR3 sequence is CASGDGGPGEQYF. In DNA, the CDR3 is TGTGCCAGCGGGGACGGGGGGCCGGGCGAGCAGTACTTC.

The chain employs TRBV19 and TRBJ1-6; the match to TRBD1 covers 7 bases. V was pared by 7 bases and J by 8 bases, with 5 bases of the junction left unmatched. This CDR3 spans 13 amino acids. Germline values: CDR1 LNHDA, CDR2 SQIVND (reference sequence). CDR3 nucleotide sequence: TGTGCCAGTAACGGGGACAGCTATTCACCCCTCCACTTT. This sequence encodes CASNGDSYSPLHF.

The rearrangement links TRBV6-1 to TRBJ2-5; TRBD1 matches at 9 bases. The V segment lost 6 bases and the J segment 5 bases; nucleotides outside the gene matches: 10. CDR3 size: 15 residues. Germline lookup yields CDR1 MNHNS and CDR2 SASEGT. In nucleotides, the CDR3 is TGTGCCAGCAGAGTAACAGGGGGCGGTTTGGAGACCCAGTACTTC. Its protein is CASRVTGGGLETQYF.

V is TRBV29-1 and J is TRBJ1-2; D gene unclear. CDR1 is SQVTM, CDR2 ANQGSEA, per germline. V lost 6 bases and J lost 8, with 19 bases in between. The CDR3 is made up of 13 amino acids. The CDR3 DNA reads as TGCAGCGTCTCCCCAGGCACCGATGGGGGCTACACCTTC. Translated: CSVSPGTDGGYTF.

CDR3 DNA: TGTGCCAGCATCCCACAGGGGGACTCAGATACGCAGTATTTT. Amino acid sequence: CASIPQGDSDTQYF. The rearrangement uses TRBV27 and TRBJ2-3; 8 positions match TRBD1. Germline lookup yields CDR1 MNHEY and CDR2 SMNVEV (reference sequence). The CDR3 totals 14 residues. V trimming: 7 bases; J trimming: 4 bases; junction bases outside the gene matches: 7.

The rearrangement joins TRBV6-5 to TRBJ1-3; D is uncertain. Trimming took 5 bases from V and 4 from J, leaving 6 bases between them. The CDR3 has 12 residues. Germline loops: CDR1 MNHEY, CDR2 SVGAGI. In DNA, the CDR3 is TGTGCCAGCAGTACACAGGGAAACACCATATATTTT. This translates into CASSTQGNTIYF.